Each of the 21 T cell receptor beta chains below was sequenced from the same sample in a study of PD-1 blockade in classical Hodgkin lymphoma. Time point specified: cycle 4 day 1 (C4D1), after less than 7 weeks of nivolumab. Every patient was affected by relapse after autologous stem cell transplantation, while exposure to brentuximab vedotin was not uniform. Using immunoSEQ multiplex PCR, the repertoire was profiled, and TCRdb retains in-frame clones only, with some absent. The sample carries some 100,000 clones, under 95% recorded once. Sequencing was performed on peripheral blood mononuclear cells (PBMCs), taken before the fourth cycle of nivolumab. The source of these receptors is a human donor with classical Hodgkin lymphoma.

The chain carries TRBV6-9 and TRBJ2-5, with D possibly being TRBD1 (6 bases). V lost 2 bases, J lost 7 bases, and 23 bases lay in between. This CDR3 region has 17 residues. Germline V lookup: CDR1 MNHGY, CDR2 SVAAGI. CDR3 nucleotides: TGTGCCAGCAGTTATCGGTCCCCCGGGGACATTGACGGGACCCAGTACTTC. Protein sequence: CASSYRSPGDIDGTQYF.

The chain carries TRBV7-9 and TRBJ2-2; 7 positions agree with TRBD2. This CDR3 has 15 amino acids. The trim removed 6 bases at V and 0 bases at J, leaving 4 bases unmatched. Per germline, CDR1 SEHNR and CDR2 FQNEAQ (reference sequence). The CDR3 here is CASSSGTTNTGELFF. CDR3 sequence (DNA): TGTGCCAGCAGTTCCGGGACTACGAACACCGGGGAGCTGTTTTTT.

CDR3 nucleotides: TGTGCCAGCAGCTCGCGTGGCTCCTACGAGCAGTACTTC. This encodes CASSSRGSYEQYF. The chain is built from TRBV7-9 and TRBJ2-7; D unresolved. The CDR3 covers 13 residues. From germline, CDR1 is SEHNR and CDR2 FQNEAQ (reference sequence). Trimming took off 4 bases at V and 0 bases at J, with 7 bases between the two ends.

V and J are TRBV27 and TRBJ2-2, with D unresolved. The CDR3 loop spans 13 amino acids. Germline V gene sequence: CDR1 MNHEY, CDR2 SMNVEV (reference sequence). Trimming removed 2 bases from V and 2 bases from J, with 3 bases in between. Here the CDR3 reads CASSLLNTGELFF. In DNA form, the CDR3 reads TGTGCCAGCAGTTTACTCAACACCGGGGAGCTGTTTTTT.

The chain has TRBV4-1 and TRBJ1-1, with a tentative D call TRBD1 (5 bases). V was shortened by 4 bases and J by 4 bases, with 16 bases between the two germline ends. This CDR3 comprises 15 residues. CDR1 and CDR2 (germline): MGHRA, YSYEKL. Written as DNA, the CDR3 is TGCGCCAGCAGCCGGGACCCTAGTAGGACCACTGAAGCTTTCTTT. It yields the protein CASSRDPSRTTEAFF.

The J gene is TRBJ2-5, the V gene TRBV10-3; unclear D gene. Per germline, CDR1 ENHRY and CDR2 SYGVKD. Trimming removed 3 bases from V and 5 bases from J, with 19 bases in between. The CDR3 spans 16 residues. The CDR3, as DNA: TGTGCCATCAGTGACCTTCTCCAGGCGGAAGGGGAGACCCAGTACTTC. Translating gives CAISDLLQAEGETQYF.

CDR3 coding DNA: TGTGCCACTCTTCCGGGGGGGGCGACCCAGTACTTC. Translating it yields CATLPGGATQYF. The chain is built from TRBV6-1 and TRBJ2-5, with 8 nucleotides matching TRBD2. The CDR3 consists of 12 residues. J gave up 7 bases and V 10 bases, and 8 bases lay outside the gene matches. Per germline, CDR1 MNHNS and CDR2 SASEGT.

The chain uses TRBV11-3 and TRBJ2-1, with TRBD2 matching 13 bases. From germline, CDR1 is SGHNT and CDR2 YENEEA. This CDR3 comprises 17 residues. V shed 4 bases and J 6 bases; nucleotides not matched to a gene: 9. The CDR3 region has the DNA TGTGCCAGCAGCTCAACCCCGGGACTAGCGGGGTTCAATGAGCAGTTCTTC. The encoded protein is CASSSTPGLAGFNEQFF.

The J gene is TRBJ2-7, the V gene TRBV28, with D maybe TRBD1 (5 bases). V was trimmed by 5 bases and J by 5 bases, leaving 16 bases between them. Germline CDR1 reads MDHEN; CDR2 reads SYDVKM. CDR3 size: 14 residues. This CDR3 is CASSPQGHENEQYF. In DNA form, the CDR3 reads TGTGCCAGCAGTCCCCAGGGCCATGAAAACGAGCAGTACTTC.

The chain joins TRBV6-5 to TRBJ2-5, with D perhaps assigned TRBD1 or TRBD2 (5 bases each). The V gene's germline CDR1 is MNHEY and CDR2 SVGAGI. There are 14 residues in the CDR3. V gave up 4 bases and J gave up 5 bases, with 14 bases separating them. CDR3 residues: CASSLVRGRETQYF. As DNA, the CDR3 is TGTGCCAGCAGTTTAGTGAGGGGCAGGGAGACCCAGTACTTC.

In nucleotides, the CDR3 is TGCGCCAGCAGCCAAGAAAGGCGGGGATACTACGAGCAGTACTTC. Its translation is CASSQERRGYYEQYF. The V gene is TRBV4-1, the J gene TRBJ2-7; D perhaps matches TRBD2 (6 bases). The CDR3 covers 15 residues. In germline, CDR1 is MGHRA, CDR2 YSYEKL. The ends were cut back, 0 bases at V and 3 bases at J, with 12 bases in the middle.

The chain carries TRBV19 and TRBJ1-5; 8 bases align to TRBD1. Unmatched junction bases numbered 8, after V lost 8 bases and J lost 2 bases. Germline V CDR1 and CDR2: LNHDA, SQIVND (reference sequence). The CDR3 spans 15 residues. The CDR3, as DNA: TGTGCCAGTTCAGGGACAGGTCTCCGCAATCAGCCCCAGCATTTT. Encoded protein: CASSGTGLRNQPQHF. The entire variable domain, with the rest obtained from reference TRBV19 and TRBJ1-5, is as follows: DGGITQSPKYLFRKEGQNVTLSCEQNLNHDAMYWYRQDPGQGLRLIYYSQIVNDFQKGDIAEGYSVSREKKESFPLTVTSAQKNPTAFYLCASSGTGLRNQPQHFGDGTRLSIL.

The V and J genes are TRBV29-1 and TRBJ2-7; 7 nucleotides align to TRBD2. This CDR3 spans 15 amino acids. CDR1 is SQVTM and CDR2 is ANQGSEA in the germline V gene. The V and J ends lost 6 bases and 0 bases, in that order; junction bases with no gene match: 11. The CDR3 DNA is TGCAGCGTCTACGGAAATAGCGGGTACTCCTACGAGCAGTACTTC. It specifies CSVYGNSGYSYEQYF.

This sequence joins TRBV7-9 and TRBJ2-7; unclear D gene. The CDR3 is 13 residues long. Trimming took 5 bases from V and 1 from J, leaving 9 bases between them. From germline, CDR1 is SEHNR and CDR2 FQNEAQ (reference sequence). CDR3 sequence: CASSLPLSYEQYF. As DNA, the CDR3 is TGTGCCAGCAGCCTACCGCTTTCCTACGAGCAGTACTTC.

This chain joins TRBV10-1 and TRBJ2-1, with TRBD2 matching over 11 bases. J gave up 7 bases and V 0 bases, and 14 bases lay outside the gene matches. CDR1 is WNHNN and CDR2 is SYGVQD in the germline V gene (reference sequence). The CDR3 covers 19 residues. CDR3 loop: CASSESTKILAGGRNEQFF. DNA for the CDR3: TGCGCCAGCAGTGAGTCGACCAAAATTCTAGCGGGAGGTAGGAATGAGCAGTTCTTC.

The chain uses TRBV28 and TRBJ1-2; 8 bases line up with TRBD1. The CDR3 totals 14 residues. V lost 10 bases, J lost 0 bases, and 7 bases stayed unmatched. Germline CDR1 reads MDHEN; CDR2 reads SYDVKM. The CDR3 is CATRQGQANYGYTF. DNA for the CDR3: TGTGCCACCCGACAGGGGCAAGCTAACTATGGCTACACCTTC.

The sample holds one count of this clone. CDR3 in amino acids: CASSVGNLVGGYEQYF. Written as DNA, the CDR3 is TGTGCCAGCAGCGTAGGCAATTTAGTGGGAGGCTACGAGCAGTACTTC. This chain connects TRBV9 to TRBJ2-7; weak D call: TRBD2 (6 bases). The V gene's germline CDR1 is SGDLS and CDR2 YYNGEE. Trimming cost V 0 bases and J 3 bases, with 16 bases left between them. The CDR3 is 16 residues long.

This clone appeared a single time. The V gene is TRBV5-6, the J gene TRBJ2-4; 8 nucleotides line up with TRBD2. The ends lost 0 bases at V and 7 bases at J; junction bases unmatched: 3. The CDR3 is 14 amino acids. Germline V gives CDR1 SGHDT, CDR2 YYEEEE. The CDR3 here is CASSLVQRENIQYF. The DNA of the CDR3 is TGTGCCAGCAGCTTGGTCCAGCGGGAGAACATTCAGTACTTC.

V and J are TRBV4-2 and TRBJ2-7; a possible D gene is TRBD2 (5 bases). The length of the CDR3 is 20 residues. Trimming cost V 0 bases and J 5 bases, with 29 bases left between them. The V gene's germline CDR1 is LGHNA and CDR2 YNFKEQ. The DNA of the CDR3 is TGTGCCAGCAGCCAAGAGTTACCCGAACTTACCATAGCGAGGCTGAACGAGCAGTACTTC. Residues: CASSQELPELTIARLNEQYF.

The gene calls are TRBV7-9 and TRBJ2-1; perhaps TRBD2 as D (5 bases). Germline values: CDR1 SEHNR, CDR2 FQNEAQ (reference sequence). The germline V and J ends were trimmed by 5 bases and 0 bases, with 11 bases remaining between them. The CDR3 totals 15 residues. In DNA, the CDR3 is TGTGCCAGCAGCCTCCGGGGAGCCTCCTACAATGAGCAGTTCTTC. Amino acids: CASSLRGASYNEQFF. The full variable domain, rest sourced from reference TRBV7-9 and TRBJ2-1, is DTGVSQNPRHKITKRGQNVTFRCDPISEHNRLYWYRQTLGQGPEFLTYFQNEAQLEKSRLLSDRFSAERPKGSFSTLEIQRTEQGDSAMYLCASSLRGASYNEQFFGPGTRLTVL.

The rearrangement uses TRBV28 and TRBJ1-4; TRBD1 matches at 7 bases. The V gene's germline CDR1 is MDHEN and CDR2 SYDVKM. V lost 6 bases, J lost 7 bases, and 5 bases stayed unmatched. CDR3 length equals 13 residues. CDR3 residues: CASRRQGAEKLFF. CDR3 nucleotide sequence: TGTGCCAGCAGACGACAGGGCGCTGAAAAACTGTTTTTT.